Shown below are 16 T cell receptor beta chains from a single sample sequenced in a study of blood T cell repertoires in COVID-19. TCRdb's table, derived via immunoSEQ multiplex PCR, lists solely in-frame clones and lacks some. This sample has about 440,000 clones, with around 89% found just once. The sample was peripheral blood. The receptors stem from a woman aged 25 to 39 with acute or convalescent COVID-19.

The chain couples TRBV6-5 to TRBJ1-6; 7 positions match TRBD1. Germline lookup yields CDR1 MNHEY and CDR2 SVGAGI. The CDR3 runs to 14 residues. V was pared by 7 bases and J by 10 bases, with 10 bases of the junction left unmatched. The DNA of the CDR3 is TGTGCCAGCACCTACGGAGGGGGCGTATCACCCCTCCACTTT. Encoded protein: CASTYGGGVSPLHF.

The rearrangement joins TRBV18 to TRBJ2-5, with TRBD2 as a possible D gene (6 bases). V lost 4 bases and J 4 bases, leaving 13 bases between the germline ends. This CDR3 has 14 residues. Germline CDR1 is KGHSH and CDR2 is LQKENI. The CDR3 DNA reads TGTGCCAGCTCACTTGAGGCCGGGGGAGAGACCCAGTACTTC. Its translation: CASSLEAGGETQYF.

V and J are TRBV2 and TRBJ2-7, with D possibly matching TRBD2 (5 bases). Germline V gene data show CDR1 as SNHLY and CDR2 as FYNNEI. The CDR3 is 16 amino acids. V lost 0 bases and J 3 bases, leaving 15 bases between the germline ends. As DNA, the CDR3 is TGTGCCAGCAGTGAAGCGCTGGCGGGCACTTTCTACGAGCAGTACTTC. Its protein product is CASSEALAGTFYEQYF.

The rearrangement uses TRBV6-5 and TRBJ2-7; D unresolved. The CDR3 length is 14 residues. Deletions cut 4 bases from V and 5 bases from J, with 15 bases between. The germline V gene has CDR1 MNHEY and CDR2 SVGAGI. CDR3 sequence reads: CASSSELGSDEQYF. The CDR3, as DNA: TGTGCCAGCAGTTCCGAGCTAGGATCAGACGAGCAGTACTTC.

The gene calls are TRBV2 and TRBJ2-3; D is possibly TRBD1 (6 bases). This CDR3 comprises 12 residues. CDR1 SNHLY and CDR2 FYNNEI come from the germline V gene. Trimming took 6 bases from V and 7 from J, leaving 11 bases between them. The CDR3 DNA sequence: TGTGCCAGCAGAAGACAGGCCAATACGCAGTATTTT. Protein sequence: CASRRQANTQYF. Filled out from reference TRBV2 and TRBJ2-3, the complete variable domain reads EPEVTQTPSHQVTQMGQEVILRCVPISNHLYFYWYRQILGQKVEFLVSFYNNEISEKSEIFDDQFSVERPDGSNFTLKIRSTKLEDSAMYFCASRRQANTQYFGPGTRLTVL.

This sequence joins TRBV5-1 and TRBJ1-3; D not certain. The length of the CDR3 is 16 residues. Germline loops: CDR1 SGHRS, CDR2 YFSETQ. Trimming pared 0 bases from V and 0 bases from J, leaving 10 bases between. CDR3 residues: CASSLVAGLSGNTIYF. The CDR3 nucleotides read TGCGCCAGCAGCTTGGTGGCAGGACTCTCTGGAAACACCATATATTTT. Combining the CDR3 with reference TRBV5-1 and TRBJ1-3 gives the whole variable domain KAGVTQTPRYLIKTRGQQVTLSCSPISGHRSVSWYQQTPGQGLQFLFEYFSETQRNKGNFPGRFSGRQFSNSRSEMNVSTLELGDSALYLCASSLVAGLSGNTIYFGEGSWLTVV.

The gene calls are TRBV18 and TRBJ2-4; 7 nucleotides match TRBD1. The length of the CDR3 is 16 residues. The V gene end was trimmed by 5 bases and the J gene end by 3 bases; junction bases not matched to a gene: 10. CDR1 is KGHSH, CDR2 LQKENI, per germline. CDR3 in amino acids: CASSGTGEWVKNIQYF. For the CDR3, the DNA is TGTGCCAGCTCAGGTACAGGGGAGTGGGTCAAAAACATTCAGTACTTC.

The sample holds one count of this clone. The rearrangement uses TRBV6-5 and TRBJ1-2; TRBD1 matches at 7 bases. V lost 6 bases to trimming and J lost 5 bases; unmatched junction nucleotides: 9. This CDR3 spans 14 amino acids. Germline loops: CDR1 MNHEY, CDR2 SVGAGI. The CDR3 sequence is CASSTGQAIYGYTF. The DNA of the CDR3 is TGTGCCAGCAGCACTGGACAGGCGATTTATGGCTACACCTTC.

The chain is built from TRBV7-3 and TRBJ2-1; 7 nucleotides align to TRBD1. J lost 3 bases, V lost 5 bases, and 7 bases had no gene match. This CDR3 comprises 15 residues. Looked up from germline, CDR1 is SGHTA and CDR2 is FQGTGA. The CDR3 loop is CASSLTGTVYNEQFF. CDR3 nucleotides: TGTGCCAGCAGCCTTACCGGGACAGTCTACAATGAGCAGTTCTTC.

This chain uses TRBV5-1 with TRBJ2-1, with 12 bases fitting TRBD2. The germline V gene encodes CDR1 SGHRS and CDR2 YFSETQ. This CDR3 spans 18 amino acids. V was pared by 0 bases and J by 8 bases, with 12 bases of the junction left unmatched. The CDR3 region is CASSLAPVLAGGPHEQFF. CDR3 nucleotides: TGCGCCAGCAGCTTGGCCCCGGTTCTAGCGGGGGGGCCCCATGAGCAGTTCTTC.

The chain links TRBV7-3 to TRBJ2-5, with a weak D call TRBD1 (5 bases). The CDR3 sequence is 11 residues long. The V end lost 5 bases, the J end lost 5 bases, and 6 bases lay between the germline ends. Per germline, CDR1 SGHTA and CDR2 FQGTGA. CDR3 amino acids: CASSKGETQYF. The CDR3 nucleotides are TGTGCCAGCAGCAAGGGGGAGACCCAGTACTTC.

The CDR3 DNA follows: TGCGCCAGCAGCTTGGGGTCTGGGGGGACTGAAGCTTTCTTT. This sequence encodes CASSLGSGGTEAFF. The chain recombines TRBV5-1 with TRBJ1-1; possibly TRBD1 for D (5 bases). With 0 bases removed from V and 5 bases from J, the gap between germline ends came to 11 bases. The CDR3 runs 14 residues. Germline-derived CDR1 and CDR2 are SGHRS and YFSETQ. The full variable domain, completed using reference TRBV5-1 and TRBJ1-1, is KAGVTQTPRYLIKTRGQQVTLSCSPISGHRSVSWYQQTPGQGLQFLFEYFSETQRNKGNFPGRFSGRQFSNSRSEMNVSTLELGDSALYLCASSLGSGGTEAFFGQGTRLTVV.

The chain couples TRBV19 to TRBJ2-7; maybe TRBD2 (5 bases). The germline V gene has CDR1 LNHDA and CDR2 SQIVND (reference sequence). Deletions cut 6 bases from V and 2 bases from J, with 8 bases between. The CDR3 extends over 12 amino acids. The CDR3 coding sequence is TGTGCCAGTAGAGTCGGGACCTACGAGCAGTACTTC. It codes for CASRVGTYEQYF. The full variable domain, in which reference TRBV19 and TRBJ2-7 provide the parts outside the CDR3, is DGGITQSPKYLFRKEGQNVTLSCEQNLNHDAMYWYRQDPGQGLRLIYYSQIVNDFQKGDIAEGYSVSREKKESFPLTVTSAQKNPTAFYLCASRVGTYEQYFGPGTRLTVT.

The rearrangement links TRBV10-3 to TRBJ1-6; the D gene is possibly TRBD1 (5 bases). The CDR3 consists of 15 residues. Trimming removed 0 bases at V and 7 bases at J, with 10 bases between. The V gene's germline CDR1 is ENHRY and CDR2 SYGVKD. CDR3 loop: CAISESDRGNSPLHF. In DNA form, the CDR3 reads TGTGCCATCAGTGAGTCGGACCGGGGGAATTCACCCCTCCACTTT.

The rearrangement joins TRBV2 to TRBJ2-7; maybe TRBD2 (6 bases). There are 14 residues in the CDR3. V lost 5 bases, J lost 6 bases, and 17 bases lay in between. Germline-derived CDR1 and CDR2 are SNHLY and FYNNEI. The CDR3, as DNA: TGTGCCAGCAGTCAGCCGGGACTCAGCTCCGAGCAGTACTTC. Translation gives CASSQPGLSSEQYF.

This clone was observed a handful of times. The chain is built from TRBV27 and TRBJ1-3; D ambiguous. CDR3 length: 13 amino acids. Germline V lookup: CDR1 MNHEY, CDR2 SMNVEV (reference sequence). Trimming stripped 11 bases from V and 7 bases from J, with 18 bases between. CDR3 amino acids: CAPLTGIENTIYF. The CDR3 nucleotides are TGTGCCCCCCTAACGGGGATTGAGAACACCATATATTTT.